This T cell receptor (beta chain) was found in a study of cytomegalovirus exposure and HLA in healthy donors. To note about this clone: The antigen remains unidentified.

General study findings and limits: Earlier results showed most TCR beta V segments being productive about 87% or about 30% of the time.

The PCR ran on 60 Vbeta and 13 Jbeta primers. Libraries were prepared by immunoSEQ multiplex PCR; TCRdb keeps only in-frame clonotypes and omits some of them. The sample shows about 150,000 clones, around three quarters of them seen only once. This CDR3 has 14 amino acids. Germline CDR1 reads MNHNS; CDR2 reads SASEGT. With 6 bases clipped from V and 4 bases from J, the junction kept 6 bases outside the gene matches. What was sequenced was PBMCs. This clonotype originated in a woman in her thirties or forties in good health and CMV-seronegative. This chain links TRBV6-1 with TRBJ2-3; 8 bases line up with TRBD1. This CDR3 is CASSLDRAADTQYF. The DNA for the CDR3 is TGTGCCAGCAGCTTGGACAGGGCGGCAGATACGCAGTATTTT.